The T cell receptor (beta chain) under discussion was sequenced for a study of blood T cell repertoires in COVID-19. Study in general: Acute-phase and convalescent COVID-19 samples originated in the United States, Italy and Spain. T cells, B-cell-depleted T cells, or PBMCs provided the cDNA or gDNA that served as material.

Per the authors' pipeline: Nucleated cell counts were estimated from reference gene primer amplification. Sequenced by immunoSEQ multiplex PCR; TCRdb stores in-frame clones only, minus some. Clonal size and the V and J genes are those of that table, whereas D and trimming came from the DNA. Among over 200,000 clones listed, 70% to 90% were seen once. The CDR3 spans 11 residues. Per the germline V gene, CDR1 is LNHDA and CDR2 is SQIVND (reference sequence). V lost 4 bases and J 6 bases, leaving 6 bases between the germline ends. The receptor was derived from a woman under 30 who had recovered from COVID-19. The sequencing input was peripheral blood. The rearrangement links TRBV19 to TRBJ1-1; D uncertain. CDR3 protein: CASSTVPEAFF. In nucleotides, the CDR3 is TGTGCCAGTAGTACGGTCCCTGAAGCTTTCTTT.